This T cell receptor beta chain was obtained from a study of technical replicates of blood from a few donors (dated by TCRdb to the late 2010s). Comment on this clone: The target of this receptor is not known. No clone much larger than this one lies a single base away; base qualities are absent.

Library generation was performed with the immunoSEQ multiplex PCR assay. TCRdb's version of the immuneACCESS table is confined to in-frame rearrangements and falls short of the full clone set. An unresolved V gene accounts for under half of the shortfall where checked; the remainder is of unknown origin. The sample yields over 55,000 clones; approximately 86% were counted once. About 5.1% of the sample lies in the top ten. Specimen: PBMCs. This receptor was identified in a human donor in good health. Some clones in this sample may be carry-over from other donors' samples.

The CDR3 protein is CASSLEWGGDGTQYF. The DNA reads as follows: TGTGCCAGCAGCTTGGAGTGGGGGGGCGACGGTACGCAGTATTTT. The chain is encoded by TRBV11-3 joined to TRBJ2-3; the D segment could be TRBD2, given 7 matching bases. CDR1 and CDR2 are drawn from the germline V gene: SGHNT, YENEEA. Counted from cysteine to phenylalanine, this CDR3 has 15 amino acids. The only DNA kept is the CDR3, 45 bases in frame from the first base. Between the V and J ends, shortened by 3 bases and 8 bases respectively, the junction contains 18 bases.